This T cell receptor (beta chain) was retrieved from a study of shared clonotypes between healthy human individuals. Once extracted for a subset, genomic DNA was divided evenly among several immunoSEQ plates. Measured with immunoSEQ multiplex PCR; TCRdb has only the in-frame clones, and not every one. The sample gives around 1.6 million clones, around 98% of which show up once; approximately 0.44% is in the top ten. V trimming: 5 bases; J trimming: 8 bases; junction bases outside the gene matches: 10. This CDR3 is built from 15 residues. In germline, CDR1 is SGHAT, CDR2 FQNNGV. The chain couples TRBV11-2 to TRBJ1-4, with 8 nucleotides matching TRBD1. The specimen sequenced was naive CD4+ T cells sorted from blood. Subset of the sample: CD45RA+ positively selected. The clonotype originates from a man aged 25 to 45 in good health. The DNA of the CDR3 is TGTGCCAGCAGCCTGGGGGACAGGAGGGGAGAAAAACTGTTTTTT. Residues: CASSLGDRRGEKLFF.